The source of this T cell receptor beta chain is a study of cytomegalovirus exposure and HLA in healthy donors. General study points: In a later analysis, CMV-associated beta chains were mostly HLA-associated, it appeared. The productive fraction for most TCR beta V segments was about 87% or about 30% in an earlier analysis. Several top significant clusters appeared, in a later analysis, to be linked to common viral pathogens.

The CDR3 covers 12 residues. Trimming took off 5 bases at V and 8 bases at J, with 12 bases between the two ends. Germline V lookup: CDR1 MDHEN, CDR2 SYDVKM. In the case of this clone: Its specificity is unknown.

With 60 Vbeta and 13 Jbeta primers, the PCR was carried out. Sequencing used immunoSEQ multiplex PCR; TCRdb keeps in-frame clones, though not all of them. Reported are 30,000 to 35,000 clones; the ten largest clones contain approximately 4.5%. The V call is TRBV28, the J call TRBJ1-1; D is perhaps TRBD1 (5 bases). The source material was PBMCs. This sequence originates from a woman between 40 and 55 years old in good health and CMV-seropositive. The CDR3 DNA reads as TGTGCCAGCAGTGTGGCAGGGTTAGAAGCTTTCTTT. Translation gives CASSVAGLEAFF.